The clone carrying this T cell receptor (beta chain) was observed many times. The V end was cut by 2 bases, the J end by 8 bases, with 7 bases between. Germline V gene sequence: CDR1 SEHNR, CDR2 FQNEAQ (reference sequence). CDR3 length: 13 residues. Each cDNA molecule carried a unique molecular identifier. TCRdb recomputed calls from the 5' RACE reads with MiXCR, one row per CDR3 protein. The sample includes some 67,000 distinct CDR3 sequences, around 14% of them seen just once. These data are taken from a study of early T cells in non-severe SARS-CoV-2 infection. The chain links TRBV7-9 to TRBJ1-6; D gene ambiguous. This TCR came from an adult who was a healthcare worker with PCR-confirmed SARS-CoV-2 infection or an uninfected control (not recorded which). Sample: whole blood. The CDR3 coding sequence is TGTGCCAGCAGCTTACTTCAGGATTCACCCCTCCACTTT. The encoded protein is CASSLLQDSPLHF.